Presented here are 20 T cell receptor beta chains from one specimen sequenced in a study of blood T cells in healthy people across ages. Next came a second PCR, run for 7 to 11 cycles, which used a sample-barcoded 5' primer along with a J-beta primer mix. MiXCR was run by TCRdb on the 5' RACE reads, yielding one entry per CDR3 protein. The repertoire consists of about 750,000 distinct CDR3 sequences, with about 48% occurring once and the leading ten covering 40% to 50%. Sequencing used blood. The source of these receptors is a man older than 75 in good health.

A few counts support this clonotype. V usage is TRBV7-2 and J usage is TRBJ2-1; no firm D call. The germline gives CDR1 SGHTA, CDR2 FQGNSA. CDR3 length: 13 amino acids. The V gene lost 7 bases and the J gene lost 7 bases, with 14 bases spanning the gap. CDR3 DNA: TGTGCCAGCACCCCCAGGAACGGGAATGAGCAGTTCTTC. Its protein is CASTPRNGNEQFF.

V usage is TRBV7-3 and J usage is TRBJ2-3; no definite D call. Germline V gives CDR1 SGHTA, CDR2 FQGTGA. Deletions cut 4 bases from V and 3 bases from J, with 11 bases between. The CDR3 runs 14 residues. The CDR3 protein is CASSSPGRTDTQYF. CDR3 coding DNA: TGTGCCAGCAGCTCACCGGGTAGAACAGATACGCAGTATTTT.

V is TRBV10-3 and J is TRBJ2-5; D perhaps matches TRBD1 (6 bases). The J call is uncertain, as TRBJ2-7 better fits the DNA end. This CDR3 is 12 amino acids long. Germline CDR1 and CDR2: ENHRY and SYGVKD. The CDR3 is CAIRQDSYEQYF. CDR3 bases: TGTGCCATCCGACAGGACTCCTACGAGCAGTACTTC.

This clonotype was observed a few times. V and J are TRBV11-1 and TRBJ2-3; no definite D call. The length of the CDR3 is 13 residues. Germline CDR1 reads SGHAT; CDR2 reads FQDESV (reference sequence). Deletions cut 4 bases from V and 2 bases from J, with 7 bases between. The DNA for the CDR3 is TGTGCCAGCAGCTACTCCCTCACAGATACGCAGTATTTT. The encoded protein is CASSYSLTDTQYF.

This clonotype was counted between two and nine times. This chain joins TRBV10-3 and TRBJ2-7, with unresolved D. This CDR3 contains 11 residues. Trimming shortened V by 3 bases and J by 3 bases, and 3 bases separated the two germline ends. Looked up from germline, CDR1 is ENHRY and CDR2 is SYGVKD. Here the CDR3 DNA reads TGTGCCATCAGTGAACACTACGAGCAGTACTTC. This translates into CAISEHYEQYF.

This clonotype appeared a few times. The J gene is TRBJ2-3, the V gene TRBV5-1, with 11 bases aligning to TRBD2. This CDR3 has 15 residues. CDR1 and CDR2 from the germline V gene are SGHRS and YFSETQ. The ends lost 2 bases at V and 4 bases at J; junction bases unmatched: 3. CDR3 coding DNA: TGCGCCAGCAGCTTAAGACTAGCGGGACCAGATACGCAGTATTTT. It specifies CASSLRLAGPDTQYF.

Comment on this clonotype: A single base separates this from a much larger clone, so it may be a read error. This rearrangement joins TRBV29-1 to TRBJ2-5, with D unresolved. The DNA end is more similar to TRBJ2-7, so the J call may be wrong. CDR1 and CDR2 (germline): SQVTM, ANQGSEA. The CDR3 is 13 residues long. This CDR3 reads CSVVGQVPYEQYF. CDR3 DNA sequence: TGCAGCGTTGTAGGGCAGGTGCCCTACGAGCAGTACTTC.

The chain combines TRBV10-3 with TRBJ1-1; TRBD1 matches 7 bases. The trim removed 5 bases at V and 7 bases at J, leaving 4 bases unmatched. The CDR3 length is 12 residues. Germline loops: CDR1 ENHRY, CDR2 SYGVKD. The CDR3 DNA follows: TGTGCCATCAGTAGGGACAGCAATGAAGCTTTCTTT. Protein: CAISRDSNEAFF.

Regarding this clonotype: One junction end does not reproduce the germline sequence, and a read error may be involved. The V call is TRBV29-1, the J call TRBJ1-4, with D perhaps matching TRBD1 (6 bases). The CDR3 length is 13 residues. Germline V gene data show CDR1 as SQVTM and CDR2 as ANQGSEA. DNA of the CDR3: TGCAGCGTTGGGGGGCAGTATAATGAAAAACTGCTTTTT. As protein: CSVGGQYNEKLLF.

This chain links TRBV7-2 with TRBJ1-2; D not resolved. CDR1 and CDR2 from the germline V gene are SGHTA and FQGNSA. CDR3 length: 13 amino acids. V was pared by 5 bases and J by 4 bases, with 11 bases between. CDR3 in DNA: TGTGCCAGCAGCACCAACTCCGCCTATGGCTACACCTTC. It encodes CASSTNSAYGYTF.

Turning to this clonotype: This may stem from a read error, because a much larger clone lies one nucleotide away. The chain employs TRBV12-3 or TRBV12-4 and TRBJ2-7; TRBD2 aligns across 8 bases. This CDR3 comprises 14 residues. CDR3 sequence (DNA): TGTGTCAGCAGCCCATCGACTAGCGCCAATGAGCAGTACTTC. Translated, it gives CVSSPSTSANEQYF.

This clonotype was seen a handful of times. The J gene is TRBJ2-5, the V gene TRBV7-2, with 11 nucleotides matching TRBD2. The V gene end was trimmed by 1 base and the J gene end by 0 bases; junction bases not matched to a gene: 1. CDR3 length: 16 amino acids. Germline CDR1 SGHTA, CDR2 FQGNSA. CDR3 DNA sequence: TGTGCCAGCAGCTTAGGGGGACTAGCGGACCAAGAGACCCAGTACTTC. It translates to CASSLGGLADQETQYF.

Comment on this clonotype: This may arise from a read error, as a much more abundant clone is one base away. This chain joins TRBV24-1 and TRBJ2-1; D gene unclear. The germline CDR1 and CDR2 sequences are KGHDR and SFDVKD. This CDR3 spans 14 amino acids. DNA of the CDR3: TGTACCACCAGTGCCCGGAGCTCCTACAATGAGCAGTTCTTC. This translates into CTTSARSSYNEQFF.

This sequence joins TRBV24-1 and TRBJ1-2; tentative D call: TRBD1 (5 bases). The CDR3 has 13 residues. Germline assignment: CDR1 KGHDR and CDR2 SFDVKD. V was shortened by 4 bases and J by 8 bases, with 13 bases between the two germline ends. The CDR3 region has the DNA TGTGCCACCAGTGAATCTAGGGGAGGCGGCTACACCTTC. Translating gives CATSESRGGGYTF.

This clonotype has only one observation. J is TRBJ1-2 and V is TRBV2, with 7 bases lining up with TRBD1. Per germline, CDR1 SNHLY and CDR2 FYNNEI. Trimming removed 4 bases from V and 7 bases from J; junction bases left unmatched: 12. The CDR3 runs 15 residues. The CDR3: CASSAHRGKTGGYTF. In DNA, the CDR3 is TGTGCCAGCAGTGCCCACAGGGGAAAGACGGGTGGCTACACCTTC. Together with reference TRBV2 and TRBJ1-2, the CDR3 gives the full variable domain: EPEVTQTPSHQVTQMGQEVILRCVPISNHLYFYWYRQILGQKVEFLVSFYNNEISEKSEIFDDQFSVERPDGSNFTLKIRSTKLEDSAMYFCASSAHRGKTGGYTFGSGTRLTVV.

The chain combines TRBV24-1 with TRBJ2-1; 7 bases line up with TRBD1. The CDR3 runs 14 residues. The germline CDR1 and CDR2 sequences are KGHDR and SFDVKD. Trimming at V came to 3 bases and at J to 7 bases, leaving 5 bases not matched to a gene. The DNA for the CDR3 is TGTGCCACCAGTGATCGGGACAGATTGAATGAGCAGTTCTTC. It is translated as CATSDRDRLNEQFF.

The J gene is TRBJ2-3, the V gene TRBV6-2 or TRBV6-3; 10 nucleotides align to TRBD2. This CDR3 region has 16 residues. The germline V gene has CDR1 MNHEY and CDR2 SVGEGT. V trimming: 0 bases; J trimming: 2 bases; junction bases outside the gene matches: 2. CDR3: CASSYSAGGFTDTQYF. The CDR3 bases are TGTGCCAGCAGTTACTCAGCGGGAGGGTTCACAGATACGCAGTATTTT.

The V call is TRBV9, the J call TRBJ2-5; 7 positions agree with TRBD1. This CDR3 comprises 15 residues. After removal of 0 bases from V and 3 bases from J, the junction contained 5 bases not matched to a gene. Per germline, CDR1 SGDLS and CDR2 YYNGEE. CDR3 coding DNA: TGTGCCAGCAGCGTAGAGGGGGCAGGGGAAGAGACCCAGTACTTC. Amino acids: CASSVEGAGEETQYF. Looking up the rest from reference TRBV9 and TRBJ2-5 gives the full variable domain: DSGVTQTPKHLITATGQRVTLRCSPRSGDLSVYWYQQSLDQGLQFLIQYYNGEERAKGNILERFSAQQFPDLHSELNLSSLELGDSALYFCASSVEGAGEETQYFGPGTRLLVL.

Here the CDR3 DNA reads TGTGCCAGCAGAGAACAGGGTAATCAGCCCCAGCATTTT. Translation gives CASREQGNQPQHF. The chain carries TRBV7-2 and TRBJ1-5; D might be TRBD1 (6 bases). V was clipped by 6 bases and J by 4 bases, with 10 bases between them. Germline V gene lookup returns CDR1 SGHTA and CDR2 FQGNSA. CDR3 size: 13 residues.

This clonotype was detected a few times. This rearrangement joins TRBV25-1 to TRBJ1-2, with D unclear. The CDR3 sequence is 14 residues long. Per germline, CDR1 MGHDK and CDR2 SYGVNS. V was cut by 1 base and J by 8 bases, with 14 bases left in between. As DNA, the CDR3 is TGTGCCAGCAGTGAATGGCCCGGATCGGGGGGCTACACCTTC. As protein: CASSEWPGSGGYTF.